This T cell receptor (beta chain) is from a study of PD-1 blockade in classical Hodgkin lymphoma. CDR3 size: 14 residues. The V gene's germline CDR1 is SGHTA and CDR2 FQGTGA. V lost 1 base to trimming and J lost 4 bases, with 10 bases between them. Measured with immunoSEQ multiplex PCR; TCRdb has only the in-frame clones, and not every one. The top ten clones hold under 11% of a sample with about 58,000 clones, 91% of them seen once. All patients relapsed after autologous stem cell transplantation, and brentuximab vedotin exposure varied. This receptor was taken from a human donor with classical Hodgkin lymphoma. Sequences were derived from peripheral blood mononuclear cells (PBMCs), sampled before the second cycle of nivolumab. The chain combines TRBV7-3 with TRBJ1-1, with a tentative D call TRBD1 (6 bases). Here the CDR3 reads CASSLMTGATEAFF. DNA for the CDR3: TGTGCCAGCAGCTTAATGACGGGGGCCACTGAAGCTTTCTTT.